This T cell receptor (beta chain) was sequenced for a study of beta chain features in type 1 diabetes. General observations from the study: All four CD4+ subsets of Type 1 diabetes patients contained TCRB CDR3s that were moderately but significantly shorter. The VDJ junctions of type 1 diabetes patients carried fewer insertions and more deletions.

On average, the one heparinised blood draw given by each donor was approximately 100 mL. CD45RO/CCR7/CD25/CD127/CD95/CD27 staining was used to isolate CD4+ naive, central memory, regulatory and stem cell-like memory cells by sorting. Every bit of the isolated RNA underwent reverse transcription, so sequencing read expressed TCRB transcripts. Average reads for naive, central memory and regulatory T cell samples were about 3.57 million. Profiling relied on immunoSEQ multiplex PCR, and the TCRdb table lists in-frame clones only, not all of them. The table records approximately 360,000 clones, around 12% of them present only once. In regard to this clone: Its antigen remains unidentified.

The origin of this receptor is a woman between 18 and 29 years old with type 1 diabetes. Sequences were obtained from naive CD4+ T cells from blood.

This chain's CDR3 is CASSRPGSQETQYF. The DNA for the CDR3 is TGTGCCAGCAGCAGACCCGGGAGCCAAGAGACCCAGTACTTC. The chain uses TRBV7-2 and TRBJ2-5, with D perhaps TRBD2 (6 bases). This CDR3 region has 14 residues. Germline loops: CDR1 SGHTA, CDR2 FQGNSA. V lost 5 bases to trimming and J lost 1 base, with 11 bases between them.